These 5 T cell receptor beta chains share one sample of origin, sequenced in a study of T cells in Graves' hyperthyroidism and ophthalmopathy. Researchers amplified the TCR beta CDR3 regions from RNA transcripts. HTBI primers drove first-round RT-PCR of the TCR CDR3. TCRdb processed the multiplex PCR reads anew with MiXCR; each CDR3 protein has one entry. The repertoire includes 200,000 to 250,000 distinct CDR3 sequences, 17% of them detected once, and approximately 50% sits in the top ten. The sequenced material came from blood. All receptors come from a man in his fifties or sixties with Graves' hyperthyroidism.

This clonotype was counted many times. V is TRBV5-1 and J is TRBJ2-1; D is undetermined. V lost 1 base and J lost 9, with 14 bases in between. Germline V gene data show CDR1 as SGHRS and CDR2 as YFSETQ. CDR3 length: 14 residues. The CDR3 DNA is TGCGCCAGCAGCTTGTCGGTTAGCACTGGTGAGCAGTTCTTC. It translates to CASSLSVSTGEQFF.

This clonotype appeared a few times. J is TRBJ2-5 and V is TRBV20-1; 8 nucleotides match TRBD1. Trimming took 5 bases from V and 5 from J; bases not matched to a gene: 7. This CDR3 has 13 residues. From germline, CDR1 is DFQATT and CDR2 SNEGSKA (reference sequence). The CDR3 spells CSAPSGGFETQYF. CDR3 DNA sequence: TGCAGTGCTCCCTCAGGGGGCTTCGAGACCCAGTACTTC.

The chain combines TRBV10-3 with TRBJ2-7; 9 bases fit TRBD2. This CDR3 has 16 amino acids. Germline CDR1 reads ENHRY; CDR2 reads SYGVKD. V was clipped by 0 bases and J by 1 base; unmatched bases: 4. The CDR3 reads CAISESTSGHSYEQYF. CDR3 nucleotides: TGTGCCATCAGTGAGTCGACTAGCGGACATTCCTACGAGCAGTACTTC.

The chain links TRBV5-4 to TRBJ2-2, with TRBD2 identical over 11 bases. This CDR3 is 18 amino acids long. With V trimmed by 1 base and J by 4 bases, 9 bases remained unmatched. In germline, CDR1 is SGHNT, CDR2 YYREEE (reference sequence). The CDR3, as DNA: TGTGCCAGCAGCTTGTTTGGTAGCGGGAGGGCGGGCACCGGGGAGCTGTTTTTT. Its protein product is CASSLFGSGRAGTGELFF.

V and J are TRBV11-2 and TRBJ1-2; no reliable D call. Per the germline V gene, CDR1 is SGHAT and CDR2 is FQNNGV. Trimming shortened V by 1 base and J by 1 base, and 10 bases separated the two germline ends. The CDR3 is 15 residues long. The CDR3 loop is CASSLGQVYNYGYTF. Written as DNA, the CDR3 is TGTGCCAGCAGCTTAGGCCAGGTCTATAACTATGGCTACACCTTC.